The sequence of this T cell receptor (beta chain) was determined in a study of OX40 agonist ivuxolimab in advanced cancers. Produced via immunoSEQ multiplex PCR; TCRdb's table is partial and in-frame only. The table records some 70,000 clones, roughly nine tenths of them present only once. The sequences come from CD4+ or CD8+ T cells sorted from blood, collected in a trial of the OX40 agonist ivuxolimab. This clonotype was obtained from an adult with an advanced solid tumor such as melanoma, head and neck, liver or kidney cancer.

This chain's CDR3 is CASSSPQGFIQYF. DNA of the CDR3: TGTGCCAGCAGCTCCCCTCAGGGTTTCATTCAGTACTTC. The J gene is TRBJ2-4, the V gene TRBV7-2; D is possibly TRBD1 (5 bases). The CDR3 loop spans 13 amino acids. Germline CDR1 and CDR2: SGHTA and FQGNSA. The V and J ends lost 4 bases and 9 bases respectively, with 13 bases between them.